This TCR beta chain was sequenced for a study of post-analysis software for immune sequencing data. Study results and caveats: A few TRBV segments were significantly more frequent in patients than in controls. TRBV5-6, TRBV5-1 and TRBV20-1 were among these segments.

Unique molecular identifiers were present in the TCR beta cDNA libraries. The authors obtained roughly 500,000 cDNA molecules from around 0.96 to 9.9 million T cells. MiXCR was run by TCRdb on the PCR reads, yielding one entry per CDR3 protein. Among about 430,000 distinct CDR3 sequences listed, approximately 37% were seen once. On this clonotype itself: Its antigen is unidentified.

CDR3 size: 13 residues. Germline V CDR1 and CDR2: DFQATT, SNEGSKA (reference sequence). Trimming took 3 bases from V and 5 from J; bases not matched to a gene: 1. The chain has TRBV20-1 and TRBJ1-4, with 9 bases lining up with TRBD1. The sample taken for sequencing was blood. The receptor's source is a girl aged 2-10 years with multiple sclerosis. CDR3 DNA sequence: TGCAGTGCTAGCGGGACAGGGAATGAAAAACTGTTTTTT. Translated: CSASGTGNEKLFF.